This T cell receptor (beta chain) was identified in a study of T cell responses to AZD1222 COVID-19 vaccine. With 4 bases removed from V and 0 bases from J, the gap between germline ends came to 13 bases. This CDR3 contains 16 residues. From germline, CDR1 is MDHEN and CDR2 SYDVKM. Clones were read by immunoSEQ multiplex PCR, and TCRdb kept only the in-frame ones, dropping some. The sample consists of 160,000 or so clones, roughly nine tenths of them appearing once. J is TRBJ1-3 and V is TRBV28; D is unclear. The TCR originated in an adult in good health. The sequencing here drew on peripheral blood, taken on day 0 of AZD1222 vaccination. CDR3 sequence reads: CASSSPSSSSGNTIYF. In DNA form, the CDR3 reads TGTGCCAGCAGTTCCCCCTCTAGCAGCTCTGGAAACACCATATATTTT.